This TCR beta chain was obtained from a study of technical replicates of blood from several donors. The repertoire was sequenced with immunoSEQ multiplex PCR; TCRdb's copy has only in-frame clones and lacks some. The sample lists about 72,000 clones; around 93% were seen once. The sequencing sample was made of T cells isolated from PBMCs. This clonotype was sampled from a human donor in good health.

The CDR3 DNA sequence: TGTGCCAGCAGCGTAGGGATAGGGGGCTCGTTAGATACGCAGTATTTT. Translation: CASSVGIGGSLDTQYF. The V call is TRBV9, the J call TRBJ2-3; 7 nucleotides line up with TRBD1. Germline CDR1 reads SGDLS; CDR2 reads YYNGEE. The CDR3 length is 16 residues. V trimming: 0 bases; J trimming: 5 bases; junction bases outside the gene matches: 9.